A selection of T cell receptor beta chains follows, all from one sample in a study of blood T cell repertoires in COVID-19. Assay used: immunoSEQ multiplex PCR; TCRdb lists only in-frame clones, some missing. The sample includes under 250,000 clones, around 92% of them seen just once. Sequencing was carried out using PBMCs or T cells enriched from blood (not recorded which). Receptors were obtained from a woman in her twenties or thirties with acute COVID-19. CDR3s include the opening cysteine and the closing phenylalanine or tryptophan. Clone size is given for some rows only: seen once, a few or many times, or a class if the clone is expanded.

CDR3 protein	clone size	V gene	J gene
CASSEPGLATTDTQYF	NA	TRBV6-1	TRBJ2-3
CSVEPARGGQYF	NA	TRBV29-1	TRBJ2-7
CASSADSGGAGNEQFF	NA	TRBV2	TRBJ2-1
CASSTLGQGIDYGYTF	NA	TRBV9	TRBJ1-2
CASSNAARGGNTIYF	NA	TRBV27	TRBJ1-3
CASSLGQTYEQYF	few	TRBV11-2	TRBJ2-7
CASRADYGYTF	NA	TRBV5-5	TRBJ1-2
CASSARSGIVTDTQYF	NA	TRBV9	TRBJ2-3
CAISQDRGVYQPQHF	NA	TRBV10-3	TRBJ1-5
CASSEAGGGGYEQYF	NA	TRBV6-1	TRBJ2-7
CASSTRGLTSPLHF	NA	TRBV9	TRBJ1-6
CASSVGDSVYEQYF	few	TRBV9	TRBJ2-7
CASSLAQGVGYGYTF	NA	TRBV5-1	TRBJ1-2
CASSLLSGNTIYF	NA	TRBV27	TRBJ1-3
CSVRTGPMNTEAFF	NA	TRBV29-1	TRBJ1-1
CASSVGGMPGELFF	NA	TRBV9	TRBJ2-2
CASSQEGFFGTNTEAFF	NA	TRBV4-3	TRBJ1-1
CASSEIKGRRYYGYTF	NA	TRBV19	TRBJ1-2
CASSFTLRYEQYF	NA	TRBV6-2/TRBV6-3	TRBJ2-7
CASGGQMNTEAFF	NA	TRBV7-9	TRBJ1-1
CASSPQGFQPQHF	NA	TRBV28	TRBJ1-5
CASSSQGATGNTIYF	NA	TRBV5-1	TRBJ1-3
CASSLDRSANEKLFF	NA	TRBV7-9	TRBJ1-4
CASSAGGGNTEAFF	NA	TRBV9	TRBJ1-1
CASSLAGAKNIQYF	NA	TRBV13	TRBJ2-4
CASSLWGTGGIFF	NA	TRBV5-6	TRBJ1-1
CASSLALPPLEQYF	few	TRBV7-2	TRBJ2-7
CASSFPGTYEQYF	NA	TRBV7-9	TRBJ2-7
CASKSGEYTGELFF	NA	TRBV19	TRBJ2-2
CASSSRGNNEKLFF	NA	TRBV7-9	TRBJ1-4
CASSPRGGGYNSPLHF	NA	TRBV5-4	TRBJ1-6
CASSEARGLYEKLFF	NA	TRBV6-1	TRBJ1-4
CASSPSGQGPSSYEQYF	NA	TRBV3-1/TRBV3-2	TRBJ2-7
CASKRMNEQFF	NA	TRBV19	TRBJ2-1
CASSPLARVQLFF	NA	TRBV18	TRBJ1-4
CASSLLSVLAGELFF	NA	TRBV28	TRBJ2-2
CAWSVGLRLYSNQPQHF	NA	TRBV30	TRBJ1-5
CASSSLRAGNAEAFF	NA	TRBV19	TRBJ1-1
CASSEMANTEAFF	NA	TRBV10-1	TRBJ1-1
CASSLGLSYNEQFF	NA	TRBV5-4	TRBJ2-1
CASSLLSGSYNEQFF	NA	TRBV5-4	TRBJ2-1
CASRLIAGGPPETQYF	NA	TRBV27	TRBJ2-5
CASSRTGGTGELFF	NA	TRBV9	TRBJ2-2
CASSTRGGYTEAFF	NA	TRBV9	TRBJ1-1
CASSLGEAEDGYTF	NA	TRBV7-6	TRBJ1-2
CASSPTGTGNGYTF	NA	TRBV5-8	TRBJ1-2
CASSVQGALEAFF	NA	TRBV7-2	TRBJ1-1
CASSPGQASGNTIYF	NA	TRBV5-1	TRBJ1-3
CASSSIRQDGETQYF	NA	TRBV5-4	TRBJ2-5
CASSLVIQDGYTF	NA	TRBV5-1	TRBJ1-2
CASSSGTAYNSPLHF	few	TRBV7-3	TRBJ1-6
CASSESRAPNPYEQYF	few	TRBV10-1	TRBJ2-7
CASSLAGQGNYGYTF	NA	TRBV5-1	TRBJ1-2